This passage covers 5 T cell receptor beta chains from one sample sequenced in a study of T cells in Graves' hyperthyroidism and ophthalmopathy. Amplification of TCR beta CDR3 regions used RNA as the template. Primed by the HTBI set, a first-round RT-PCR was run on the TCR CDR3. One entry per CDR3 protein results from TCRdb running MiXCR on the multiplex PCR reads. The data show 550,000 to 650,000 distinct CDR3 sequences, 14% seen once. Sequencing used blood. Receptors originate from a woman aged 25 to 39 with Graves' hyperthyroidism that later progressed to Graves' ophthalmopathy.

V is TRBV2 and J is TRBJ2-7; 10 nucleotides line up with TRBD2. The CDR3 extends over 14 amino acids. Germline V CDR1 and CDR2: SNHLY, FYNNEI. Trimming removed 2 bases from V and 3 bases from J; junction bases left unmatched: 1. CDR3: CASSETSGNYEQYF. CDR3 sequence (DNA): TGTGCCAGCAGTGAAACTAGCGGGAACTACGAGCAGTACTTC. The whole variable domain, remainder taken from reference TRBV2 and TRBJ2-7, is EPEVTQTPSHQVTQMGQEVILRCVPISNHLYFYWYRQILGQKVEFLVSFYNNEISEKSEIFDDQFSVERPDGSNFTLKIRSTKLEDSAMYFCASSETSGNYEQYFGPGTRLTVT.

This clonotype was picked up many times. The CDR3 loop is CASSRRLGGSPLHF. CDR3 nucleotides: TGTGCCAGCAGTAGAAGGCTAGGAGGATCACCCCTCCACTTT. The chain links TRBV12-3 or TRBV12-4 to TRBJ1-6, with D uncertain. The CDR3 loop spans 14 amino acids. Deletions cut 5 bases from V and 10 bases from J, with 15 bases between.

This clonotype was observed many times. The chain is built from TRBV7-3 and TRBJ2-3; the D gene is possibly TRBD1 (6 bases). V was cut by 4 bases and J by 4 bases, with 12 bases left in between. CDR3 length equals 14 residues. The V gene's germline CDR1 is SGHTA and CDR2 FQGTGA. CDR3 in amino acids: CASSSYRDPDTQYF. The CDR3 DNA reads as TGTGCCAGCAGCTCCTACAGGGACCCAGATACGCAGTATTTT.

The J gene is TRBJ2-7, the V gene TRBV3-1; 7 nucleotides match TRBD2. CDR3 size: 14 residues. The V segment lost 5 bases and the J segment 1 base; nucleotides outside the gene matches: 5. Germline V gene data show CDR1 as LGHDT and CDR2 as YNNKEL (reference sequence). CDR3 protein: CASSYERDSYEQYF. In DNA, the CDR3 is TGTGCCAGCAGCTACGAGCGGGATTCCTACGAGCAGTACTTC.

With respect to this clonotype: A much larger clone is a single base away; this may be a read error. The V and J genes are TRBV12-3 or TRBV12-4 and TRBJ1-5, with D possibly being TRBD1 (6 bases). The germline V and J ends were trimmed by 4 bases and 4 bases, with 23 bases remaining between them. The CDR3 is made up of 18 amino acids. The CDR3 DNA follows: TGTGCCAGCAGTTCTGGGCCGGGGGGGGCTCATGAGAATCAGCCCCAGCATTTT. This gives the protein CASSSGPGGAHENQPQHF.